This T cell receptor beta chain was documented in a study of blood T cell repertoires in COVID-19. Overall study context: Material from acute and convalescent COVID-19 was sourced from the United States, Italy and Spain. PBMCs, B-cell-depleted T cells, or T cells provided the cDNA or gDNA that made up the material.

Trimming took 0 bases from V and 0 from J; bases not matched to a gene: 4. Germline assignment: CDR1 LGHNA and CDR2 YNFKEQ. This CDR3 contains 17 residues. The protocol was immunoSEQ multiplex PCR, while the TCRdb copy is restricted to in-frame clones and leaves out a portion. Of tens of thousands of clones in the sample, about 90% were seen once. This chain connects TRBV4-2 to TRBJ2-5; TRBD2 aligns across 10 bases. What was sequenced was peripheral blood. The clonotype originates from a woman aged 80 or over with active COVID-19. The CDR3 sequence is CASSQEVAGGYQETQYF. CDR3 bases: TGTGCCAGCAGCCAAGAGGTAGCGGGAGGTTACCAAGAGACCCAGTACTTC.